A single sample is the source of the 7 T cell receptor beta chains below, sequenced in a study of early T cells in non-severe SARS-CoV-2 infection. TCRdb used MiXCR to reprocess the 5' RACE reads, holding one entry per CDR3 protein. Here the sample spans 55,000 to 75,000 distinct CDR3 sequences, approximately 7.7% being singletons. The sample was whole blood. These TCRs come from an adult who was a healthcare worker with PCR-confirmed SARS-CoV-2 infection or an uninfected control (not recorded which).

V usage is TRBV20-1 and J usage is TRBJ2-5, with D maybe TRBD2 (5 bases). The CDR3 length is 12 residues. Germline V gene data show CDR1 as DFQATT and CDR2 as SNEGSKA (reference sequence). Trimming shortened V by 3 bases and J by 5 bases, and 10 bases separated the two germline ends. Here the CDR3 DNA reads TGCAGTGCTAGTAGGGAGCTGGAGACCCAGTACTTC. It encodes CSASRELETQYF.

This clonotype was detected many times. This sequence joins TRBV5-6 and TRBJ2-7; D might be TRBD1 or TRBD2, each matching 6 bases. Germline values: CDR1 SGHDT, CDR2 YYEEEE. V lost 7 bases to trimming and J lost 3 bases, with 26 bases between them. The CDR3 totals 17 residues. This CDR3 is CASADWTQGGVNYEQYF. CDR3 coding DNA: TGTGCCAGCGCCGACTGGACACAGGGCGGGGTCAACTACGAGCAGTACTTC.

This clonotype appeared a few times. The V call is TRBV18, the J call TRBJ2-7, with a tentative D call TRBD2 (6 bases). V was clipped by 3 bases and J by 5 bases, with 14 bases between them. From germline, CDR1 is KGHSH and CDR2 LQKENI. This CDR3 comprises 14 residues. The CDR3 spells CASSPNEGGDEQYF. The CDR3 DNA reads as TGTGCCAGCTCACCCAACGAGGGCGGGGACGAGCAGTACTTC.

There are many counts of this clonotype. The chain has TRBV28 and TRBJ2-3; a possible D gene is TRBD1 (5 bases). In germline, CDR1 is MDHEN, CDR2 SYDVKM. V was cut by 8 bases and J by 0 bases, with 12 bases left in between. The CDR3 loop spans 14 amino acids. CDR3 sequence reads: CASGAGTSTDTQYF. The DNA of the CDR3 is TGTGCCAGCGGGGCAGGAACGAGCACAGATACGCAGTATTTT.

This clonotype was observed at least ten times. This chain connects TRBV18 to TRBJ2-1; D gene ambiguous. V lost 11 bases to trimming and J lost 6 bases, with 17 bases between them. Germline CDR1 reads KGHSH; CDR2 reads LQKENI. The CDR3 consists of 13 residues. The CDR3 reads CAAQAERPNEQFF. CDR3 bases: TGTGCCGCACAAGCAGAGAGACCCAATGAGCAGTTCTTC.

This clonotype was counted only a few times. The chain uses TRBV20-1 and TRBJ2-1; 7 bases fit TRBD1. V lost 5 bases and J lost 6; bases outside the gene matches: 4. The CDR3 is 12 amino acids. Per germline, CDR1 DFQATT and CDR2 SNEGSKA (reference sequence). CDR3 coding DNA: TGCAGTGCTGACGACAGGGTCAATGAGCAGTTCTTC. Translating gives CSADDRVNEQFF.

The chain uses TRBV29-1 and TRBJ2-1; D gene uncertain. This CDR3 is built from 16 residues. Germline-derived CDR1 and CDR2 are SQVTM and ANQGSEA. V lost 1 base to trimming and J lost 0 bases, with 13 bases between them. The CDR3 sequence: CSVEVGSSSSYNEQFF. The CDR3 coding sequence is TGCAGCGTTGAAGTAGGGTCCTCGAGCTCCTACAATGAGCAGTTCTTC.